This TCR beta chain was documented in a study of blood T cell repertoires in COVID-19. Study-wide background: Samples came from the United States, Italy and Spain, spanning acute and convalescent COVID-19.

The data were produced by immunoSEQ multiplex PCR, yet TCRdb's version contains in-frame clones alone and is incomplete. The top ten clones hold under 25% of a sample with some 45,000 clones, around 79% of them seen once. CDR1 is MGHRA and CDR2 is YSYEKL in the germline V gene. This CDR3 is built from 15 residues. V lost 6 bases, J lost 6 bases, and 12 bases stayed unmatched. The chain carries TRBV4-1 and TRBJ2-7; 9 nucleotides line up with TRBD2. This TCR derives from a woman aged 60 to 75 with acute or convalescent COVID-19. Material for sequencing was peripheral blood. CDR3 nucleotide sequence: TGCGCCAGCAGTCCCCTCCCGGGACTAGCTGGCGAGCAGTACTTC. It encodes CASSPLPGLAGEQYF.